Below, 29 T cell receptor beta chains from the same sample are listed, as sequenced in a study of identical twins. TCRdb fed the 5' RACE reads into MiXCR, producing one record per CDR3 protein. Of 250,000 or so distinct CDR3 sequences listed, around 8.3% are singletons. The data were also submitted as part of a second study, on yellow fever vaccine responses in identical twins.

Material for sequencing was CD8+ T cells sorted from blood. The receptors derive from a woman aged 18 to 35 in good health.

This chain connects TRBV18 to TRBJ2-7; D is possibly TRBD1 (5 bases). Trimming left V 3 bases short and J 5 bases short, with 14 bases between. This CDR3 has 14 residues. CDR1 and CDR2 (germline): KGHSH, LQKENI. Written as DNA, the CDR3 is TGTGCCAGCTCACCGGCGGCAGGGTCAAACGAGCAGTACTTC. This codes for CASSPAAGSNEQYF.

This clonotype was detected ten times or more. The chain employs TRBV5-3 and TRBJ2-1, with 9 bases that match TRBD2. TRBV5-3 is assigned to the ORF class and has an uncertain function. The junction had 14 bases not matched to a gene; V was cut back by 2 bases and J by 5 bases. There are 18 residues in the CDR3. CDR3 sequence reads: CARSFVWYTSGQNNEQFF. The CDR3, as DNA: TGTGCCAGAAGCTTTGTGTGGTATACTAGCGGGCAAAACAATGAGCAGTTCTTC.

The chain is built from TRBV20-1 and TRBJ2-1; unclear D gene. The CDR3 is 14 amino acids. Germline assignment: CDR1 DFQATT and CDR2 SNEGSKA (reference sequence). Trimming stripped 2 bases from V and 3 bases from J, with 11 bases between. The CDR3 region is CSARRSANYNEQFF. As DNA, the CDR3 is TGCAGTGCTAGACGTTCGGCAAACTACAATGAGCAGTTCTTC.

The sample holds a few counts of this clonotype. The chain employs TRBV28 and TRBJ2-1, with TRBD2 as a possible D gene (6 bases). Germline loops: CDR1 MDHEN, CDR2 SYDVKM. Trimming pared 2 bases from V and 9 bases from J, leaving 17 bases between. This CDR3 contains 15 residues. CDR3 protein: CASSLDKAGTGEQFF. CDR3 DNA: TGTGCCAGCAGTTTAGATAAGGCGGGGACGGGTGAGCAGTTCTTC.

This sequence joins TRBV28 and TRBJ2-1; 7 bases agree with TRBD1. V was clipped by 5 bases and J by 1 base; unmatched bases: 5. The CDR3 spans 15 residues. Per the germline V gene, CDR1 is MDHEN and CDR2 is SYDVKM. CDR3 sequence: CASSAGTASYNEQFF. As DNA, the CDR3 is TGTGCCAGCAGTGCCGGGACAGCGTCCTACAATGAGCAGTTCTTC. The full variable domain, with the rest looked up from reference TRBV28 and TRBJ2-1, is DVKVTQSSRYLVKRTGEKVFLECVQDMDHENMFWYRQDPGLGLRLIYFSYDVKMKEKGDIPEGYSVSREKKERFSLILESASTNQTSMYLCASSAGTASYNEQFFGPGTRLTVL.

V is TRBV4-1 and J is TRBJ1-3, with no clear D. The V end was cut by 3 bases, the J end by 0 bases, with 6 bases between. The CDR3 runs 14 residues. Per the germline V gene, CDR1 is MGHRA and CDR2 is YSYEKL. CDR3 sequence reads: CASSQPSSGNTIYF. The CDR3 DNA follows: TGCGCCAGCAGCCAGCCCTCCTCTGGAAACACCATATATTTT.

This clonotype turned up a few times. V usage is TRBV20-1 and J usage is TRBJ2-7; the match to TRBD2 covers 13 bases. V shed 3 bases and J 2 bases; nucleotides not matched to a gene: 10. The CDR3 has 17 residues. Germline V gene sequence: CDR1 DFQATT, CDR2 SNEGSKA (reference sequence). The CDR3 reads CSARNPGTSGDTYEQYF. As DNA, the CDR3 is TGCAGTGCTAGGAACCCCGGGACTAGCGGGGACACCTACGAGCAGTACTTC.

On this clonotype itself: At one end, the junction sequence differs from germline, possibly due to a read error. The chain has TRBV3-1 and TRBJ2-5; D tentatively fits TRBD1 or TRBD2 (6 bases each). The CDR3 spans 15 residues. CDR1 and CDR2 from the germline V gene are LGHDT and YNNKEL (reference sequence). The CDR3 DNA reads TGTGCCAGCAGGCAAGGGGGGTCAATTCAAGAGACCCAGTACTTC. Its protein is CASRQGGSIQETQYF.

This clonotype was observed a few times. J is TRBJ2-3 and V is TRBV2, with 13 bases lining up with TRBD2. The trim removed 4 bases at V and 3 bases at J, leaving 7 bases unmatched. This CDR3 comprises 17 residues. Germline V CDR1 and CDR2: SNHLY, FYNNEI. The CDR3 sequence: CASSVETSGGRTDTQYF. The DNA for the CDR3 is TGTGCCAGCAGTGTTGAGACTAGCGGGGGGCGGACAGATACGCAGTATTTT.

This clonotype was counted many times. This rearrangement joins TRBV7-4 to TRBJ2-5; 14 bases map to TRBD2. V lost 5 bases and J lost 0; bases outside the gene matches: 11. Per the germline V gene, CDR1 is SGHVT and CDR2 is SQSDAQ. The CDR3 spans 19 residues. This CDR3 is CASSQSWTSGGHNQETQYF. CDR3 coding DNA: TGTGCCAGCAGCCAGTCCTGGACTAGCGGGGGGCATAACCAAGAGACCCAGTACTTC.

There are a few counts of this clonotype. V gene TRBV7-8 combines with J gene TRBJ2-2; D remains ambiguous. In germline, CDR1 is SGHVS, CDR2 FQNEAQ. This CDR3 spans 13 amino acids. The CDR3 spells CAGETQNTGELFF. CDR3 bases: TGTGCGGGCGAGACACAGAACACCGGGGAGCTGTTTTTT.

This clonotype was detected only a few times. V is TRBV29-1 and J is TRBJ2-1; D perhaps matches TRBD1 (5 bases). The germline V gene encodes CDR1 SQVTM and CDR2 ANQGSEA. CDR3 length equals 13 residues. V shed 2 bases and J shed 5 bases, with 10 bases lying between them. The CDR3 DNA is TGCAGCGTTGAAAGGGGTTGGGACAATGAGCAGTTCTTC. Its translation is CSVERGWDNEQFF.

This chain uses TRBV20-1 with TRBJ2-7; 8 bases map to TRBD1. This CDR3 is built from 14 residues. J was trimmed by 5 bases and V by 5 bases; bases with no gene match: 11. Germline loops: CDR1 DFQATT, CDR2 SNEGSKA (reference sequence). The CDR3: CSASGGQGLHEQYF. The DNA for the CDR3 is TGCAGTGCTTCAGGGGGCCAGGGGCTCCACGAGCAGTACTTC.

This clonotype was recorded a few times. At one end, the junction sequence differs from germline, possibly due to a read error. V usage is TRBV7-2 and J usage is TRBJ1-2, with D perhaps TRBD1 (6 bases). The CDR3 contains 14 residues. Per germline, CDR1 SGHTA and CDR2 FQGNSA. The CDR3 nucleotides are TGTGCCAGCAGATTAGGGGGAGGGCCTGCTGGCTACACCTTC. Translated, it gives CASRLGGGPAGYTF.

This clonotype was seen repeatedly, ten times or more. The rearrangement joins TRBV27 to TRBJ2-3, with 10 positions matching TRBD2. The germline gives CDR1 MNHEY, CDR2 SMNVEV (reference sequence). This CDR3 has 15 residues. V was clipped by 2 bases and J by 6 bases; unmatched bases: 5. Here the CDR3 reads CASSLVTSGRDTQYF. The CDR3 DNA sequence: TGTGCCAGCAGTTTAGTGACTAGCGGGCGGGATACGCAGTATTTT.

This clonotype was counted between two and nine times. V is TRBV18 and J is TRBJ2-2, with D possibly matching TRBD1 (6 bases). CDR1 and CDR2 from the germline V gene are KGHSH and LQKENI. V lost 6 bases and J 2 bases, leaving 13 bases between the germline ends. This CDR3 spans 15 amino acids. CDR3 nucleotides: TGTGCCAGCTCTCGCGACAGGACTAACACCGGGGAGCTGTTTTTT. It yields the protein CASSRDRTNTGELFF.

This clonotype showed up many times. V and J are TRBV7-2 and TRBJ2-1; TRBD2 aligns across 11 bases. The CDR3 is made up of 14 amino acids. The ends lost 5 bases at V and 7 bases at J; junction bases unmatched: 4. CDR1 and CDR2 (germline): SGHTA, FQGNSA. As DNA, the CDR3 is TGTGCCAGCAGCGGTAGCGGGAGGGGTAATGAGCAGTTCTTC. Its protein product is CASSGSGRGNEQFF. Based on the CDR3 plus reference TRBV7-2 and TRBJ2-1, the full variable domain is GAGVSQSPSNKVTEKGKDVELRCDPISGHTALYWYRQSLGQGLEFLIYFQGNSAPDKSGLPSDRFSAERTGGSVSTLTIQRTQQEDSAVYLCASSGSGRGNEQFFGPGTRLTVL.

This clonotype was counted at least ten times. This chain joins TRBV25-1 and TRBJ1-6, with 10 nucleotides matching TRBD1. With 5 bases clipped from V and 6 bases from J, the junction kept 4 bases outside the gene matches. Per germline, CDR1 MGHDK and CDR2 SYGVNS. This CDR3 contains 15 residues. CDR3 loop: CASSPRQGANSPLHF. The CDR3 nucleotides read TGTGCCAGCAGTCCCCGACAGGGGGCTAATTCACCCCTCCACTTT.

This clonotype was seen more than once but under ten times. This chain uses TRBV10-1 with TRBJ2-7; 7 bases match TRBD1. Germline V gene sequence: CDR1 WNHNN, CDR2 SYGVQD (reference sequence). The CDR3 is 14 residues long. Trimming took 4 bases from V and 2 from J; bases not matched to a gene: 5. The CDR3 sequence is CASSGTGLTYEQYF. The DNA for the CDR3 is TGCGCCAGCAGTGGGACAGGATTAACCTACGAGCAGTACTTC.

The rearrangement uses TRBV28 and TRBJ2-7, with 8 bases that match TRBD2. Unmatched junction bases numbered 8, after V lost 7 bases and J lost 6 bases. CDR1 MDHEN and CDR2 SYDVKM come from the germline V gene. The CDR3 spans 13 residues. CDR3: CASTIIGGGEQYF. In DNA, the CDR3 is TGTGCCAGCACCATTATCGGGGGGGGCGAGCAGTACTTC.

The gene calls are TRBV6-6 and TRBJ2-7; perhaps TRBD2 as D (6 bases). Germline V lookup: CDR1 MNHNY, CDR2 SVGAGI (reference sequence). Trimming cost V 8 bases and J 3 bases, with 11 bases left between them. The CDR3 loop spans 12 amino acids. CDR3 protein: CASGGLDYEQYF. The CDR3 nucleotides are TGTGCCAGCGGGGGACTCGACTACGAGCAGTACTTC.

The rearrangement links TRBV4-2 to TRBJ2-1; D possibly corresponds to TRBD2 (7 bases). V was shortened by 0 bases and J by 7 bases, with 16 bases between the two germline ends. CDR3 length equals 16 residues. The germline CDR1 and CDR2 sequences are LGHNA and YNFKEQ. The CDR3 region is CASSQEEGGPGNEQFF. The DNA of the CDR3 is TGTGCCAGCAGCCAAGAGGAGGGGGGGCCAGGTAATGAGCAGTTCTTC.

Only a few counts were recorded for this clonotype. CDR3 in amino acids: CASSQDRRGYGYTF. The CDR3 region has the DNA TGTGCCAGCAGCCAAGATCGGAGGGGCTATGGCTACACCTTC. V is TRBV3-1 and J is TRBJ1-2, with a possible D match to TRBD1 (5 bases). This CDR3 spans 14 amino acids. Per the germline V gene, CDR1 is LGHDT and CDR2 is YNNKEL (reference sequence). Trimming took 0 bases from V and 4 from J, leaving 9 bases between them.

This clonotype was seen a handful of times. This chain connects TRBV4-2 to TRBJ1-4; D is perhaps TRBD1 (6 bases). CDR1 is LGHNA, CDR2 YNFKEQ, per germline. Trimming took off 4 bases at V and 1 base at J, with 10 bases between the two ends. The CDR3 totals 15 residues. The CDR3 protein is CASSPLQGTNEKLFF. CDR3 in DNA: TGTGCCAGCAGCCCTTTACAGGGAACTAATGAAAAACTGTTTTTT.

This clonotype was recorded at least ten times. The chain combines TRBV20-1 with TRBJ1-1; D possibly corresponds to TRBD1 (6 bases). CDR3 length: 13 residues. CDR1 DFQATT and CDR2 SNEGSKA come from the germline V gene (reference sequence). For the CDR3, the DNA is TGCAGGTGGAGGGGGGTATCGAACACTGAAGCTTTCTTT. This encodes CRWRGVSNTEAFF.

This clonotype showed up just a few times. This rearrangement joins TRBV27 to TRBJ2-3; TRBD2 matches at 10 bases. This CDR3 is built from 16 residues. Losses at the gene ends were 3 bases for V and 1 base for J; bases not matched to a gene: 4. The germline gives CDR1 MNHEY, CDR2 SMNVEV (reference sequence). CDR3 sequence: CASSLGLAIGTDTQYF. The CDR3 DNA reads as TGTGCCAGCAGTTTGGGACTAGCGATAGGCACAGATACGCAGTATTTT.

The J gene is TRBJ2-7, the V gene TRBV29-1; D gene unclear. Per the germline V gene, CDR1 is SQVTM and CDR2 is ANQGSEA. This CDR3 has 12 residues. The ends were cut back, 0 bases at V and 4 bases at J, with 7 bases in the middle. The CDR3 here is CSVEDLRYEQYF. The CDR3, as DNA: TGCAGCGTTGAAGATTTGCGGTACGAGCAGTACTTC.

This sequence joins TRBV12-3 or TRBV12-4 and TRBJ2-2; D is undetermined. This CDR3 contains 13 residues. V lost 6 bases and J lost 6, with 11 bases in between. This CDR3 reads CASRESYPGELFF. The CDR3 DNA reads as TGTGCCAGCAGAGAGTCATATCCCGGGGAGCTGTTTTTT.

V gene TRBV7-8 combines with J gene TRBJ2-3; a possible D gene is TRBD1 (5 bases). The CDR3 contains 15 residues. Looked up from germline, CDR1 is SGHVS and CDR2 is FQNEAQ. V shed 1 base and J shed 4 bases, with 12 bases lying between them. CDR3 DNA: TGTGCCAGCAGCTTAGTAGACAGTCAAGCAGATACGCAGTATTTT. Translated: CASSLVDSQADTQYF.